What follows are 24 T cell receptor beta chains derived from one specimen sequenced in a study of radiotherapy plus CTLA-4 blockade in lung cancer. Assay used: immunoSEQ multiplex PCR; TCRdb lists only in-frame clones, some missing. The data contain about 60,000 clones, under 85% of them singletons. The starting material was peripheral blood, obtained from a patient treated with radiotherapy plus ipilimumab. The origin of the receptors is a human donor with non-small cell lung cancer who had a partial response to radiotherapy plus ipilimumab.

Regarding this clone: The final CDR3 position lacks the conserved phenylalanine or tryptophan, pointing to a likely read error. No DNA is shown, since the ends of the CDR3 on it are uncertain; the CDR3 is the one TCRdb lists. The rearrangement uses TRBV5-1 and TRBJ2-7; TRBD2 is the table's D call and was not checked against the DNA. The CDR3 region is 12 residues in length, termini included. Germline V gene data show CDR1 as SGHRS and CDR2 as YFSETQ. CDR3 residues: CASSSDAGQREL.

The CDR3: CATSRDVGSPGRNIQYF. The CDR3 DNA sequence: TGTGCCACCAGCAGAGATGTGGGTAGCCCCGGGAGAAACATTCAGTACTTC. The chain recombines TRBV15 with TRBJ2-4; TRBD2 is a possible D gene (6 bases). This CDR3 contains 17 residues. The germline V gene encodes CDR1 LNHNV and CDR2 YYDKDF (reference sequence). Trimming cost V 0 bases and J 6 bases, with 18 bases left between them.

The gene calls are TRBV29-1 and TRBJ1-2, with D maybe TRBD1 (5 bases). Deletions cut 6 bases from V and 4 bases from J, with 15 bases between. This CDR3 region has 13 residues. Germline CDR1 is SQVTM and CDR2 is ANQGSEA. The CDR3 coding sequence is TGCAGCGTCGTCGCAGGGCCTGGCTATGGCTACACCTTC. This codes for CSVVAGPGYGYTF.

The rearrangement joins TRBV10-2 to TRBJ1-1, with 7 positions matching TRBD1. Unmatched junction bases numbered 4, after V lost 6 bases and J lost 0 bases. Germline CDR1 is WSHSY and CDR2 is SAAADI. The CDR3 runs to 14 residues. The CDR3, as DNA: TGCGCCAGCAGCCCAGGGACAGTGAACACTGAAGCTTTCTTT. This encodes CASSPGTVNTEAFF.

The J gene is TRBJ2-3, the V gene TRBV18, with 10 bases fitting TRBD2. Germline CDR1 reads KGHSH; CDR2 reads LQKENI. J lost 0 bases, V lost 4 bases, and 10 bases had no gene match. The CDR3 totals 18 residues. DNA for the CDR3: TGTGCCAGCTCACACGAAGCGGGAGGGCCCCTTAGCACAGATACGCAGTATTTT. Translating gives CASSHEAGGPLSTDTQYF.

The CDR3: CASSSGTGEAEAFF. The CDR3 DNA reads as TGTGCCAGCAGCTCCGGGACAGGGGAGGCTGAAGCTTTCTTT. The rearrangement uses TRBV6-1 and TRBJ1-1; 10 nucleotides match TRBD1. V was pared by 6 bases and J by 6 bases, with 7 bases of the junction left unmatched. CDR1 and CDR2 (germline): MNHNS, SASEGT. The CDR3 consists of 14 residues.

The chain combines TRBV11-2 with TRBJ2-3, with D perhaps matching TRBD2 (6 bases). V lost 3 bases and J 2 bases, leaving 12 bases between the germline ends. The V gene's germline CDR1 is SGHAT and CDR2 FQNNGV. This CDR3 has 15 residues. The CDR3 region is CASSFGTSNTDTQYF. DNA for the CDR3: TGTGCCAGCAGCTTCGGGACTTCCAACACAGATACGCAGTATTTT.

V usage is TRBV7-3 and J usage is TRBJ2-5; D is undetermined. The CDR3 totals 14 residues. Germline assignment: CDR1 SGHTA and CDR2 FQGTGA. V was pared by 2 bases and J by 5 bases, with 12 bases between. CDR3 sequence: CASSLSGIEETQYF. The CDR3 DNA reads as TGTGCCAGCAGCTTATCAGGCATTGAGGAGACCCAGTACTTC.

The chain is built from TRBV2 and TRBJ2-6, with 8 bases identical to TRBD1. CDR3 length equals 15 residues. V shed 10 bases, J shed 0 bases, and the junction held 5 bases outside the gene matches. The germline CDR1 and CDR2 sequences are SNHLY and FYNNEI. Written as DNA, the CDR3 is TGTGCCATCCTGACAGGGGCCTCTGGGGCCAACGTCCTGACTTTC. Its protein product is CAILTGASGANVLTF. Filled out from reference TRBV2 and TRBJ2-6, the complete variable domain reads EPEVTQTPSHQVTQMGQEVILRCVPISNHLYFYWYRQILGQKVEFLVSFYNNEISEKSEIFDDQFSVERPDGSNFTLKIRSTKLEDSAMYFCAILTGASGANVLTFGAGSRLTVL.

There are a few counts of this clone. This chain uses TRBV19 with TRBJ2-5, with D possibly TRBD2 on 5 matching bases. V was shortened by 2 bases and J by 5 bases, with 15 bases between the two germline ends. The CDR3 consists of 15 residues. Germline CDR1 is LNHDA and CDR2 is SQIVND (reference sequence). As DNA, the CDR3 is TGTGCCAGTAGTATATCCTCGGGCGGGTATGAGACCCAGTACTTC. Protein sequence: CASSISSGGYETQYF.

The gene calls are TRBV6-5 and TRBJ2-7, with D tentatively TRBD2 (5 bases). CDR1 MNHEY and CDR2 SVGAGI come from the germline V gene. This CDR3 region has 12 residues. Trimming left V 0 bases short and J 7 bases short, with 7 bases between. The CDR3 DNA reads TGTGCCAGCAGTTACTCGACGGGGGAGCAGTACTTC. The encoded protein is CASSYSTGEQYF.

This clone has more than one count but fewer than ten. The rearrangement joins TRBV10-2 to TRBJ2-1; 11 positions agree with TRBD2. CDR3 length: 18 amino acids. From germline, CDR1 is WSHSY and CDR2 SAAADI. Trimming at V came to 6 bases and at J to 0 bases, leaving 10 bases not matched to a gene. The chain's CDR3 is CASRPGLAEGSSYNEQFF. Here the CDR3 DNA reads TGCGCCAGCAGGCCGGGACTAGCGGAGGGGAGCTCCTACAATGAGCAGTTCTTC.

The rearrangement uses TRBV27 and TRBJ2-7, with 9 bases identical to TRBD1. CDR1 and CDR2 from the germline V gene are MNHEY and SMNVEV (reference sequence). J was trimmed by 5 bases and V by 3 bases; bases with no gene match: 5. CDR3 length: 14 amino acids. This CDR3 is CASSFWTGVHEQYF. DNA of the CDR3: TGTGCCAGCAGTTTTTGGACAGGGGTCCACGAGCAGTACTTC.

The chain recombines TRBV15 with TRBJ1-4, with 7 positions matching TRBD1. V lost 5 bases and J lost 7; bases outside the gene matches: 7. This CDR3 spans 14 amino acids. Germline CDR1 reads LNHNV; CDR2 reads YYDKDF (reference sequence). CDR3 nucleotides: TGTGCCACCAGCGGCGACAGGGCCAGTGAAAAACTGTTTTTT. Its protein is CATSGDRASEKLFF.

The chain employs TRBV5-4 and TRBJ2-7; TRBD2 might be the D (7 bases). Trimming cost V 4 bases and J 2 bases, with 16 bases left between them. The CDR3 is 15 amino acids. In germline, CDR1 is SGHNT, CDR2 YYREEE (reference sequence). The CDR3: CASSGGAGSTYEQYF. DNA for the CDR3: TGTGCCAGCAGCGGGGGGGCAGGGAGTACCTACGAGCAGTACTTC.

The CDR3 protein is CASSSGTSRYNEQFF. DNA of the CDR3: TGTGCCAGCAGTTCCGGGACTAGCAGGTACAATGAGCAGTTCTTC. This sequence joins TRBV27 and TRBJ2-1, with 9 positions matching TRBD2. Germline lookup yields CDR1 MNHEY and CDR2 SMNVEV (reference sequence). Unmatched junction bases numbered 5, after V lost 4 bases and J lost 4 bases. The CDR3 is 15 residues long.

The chain uses TRBV7-9 and TRBJ2-7; D gene ambiguous. The germline gives CDR1 SEHNR, CDR2 FQNEAQ (reference sequence). Trimming pared 7 bases from V and 0 bases from J, leaving 13 bases between. This CDR3 is 14 amino acids long. CDR3 bases: TGTGCCAGCACCCCCCTGACAAGCTCCTACGAGCAGTACTTC. Translating it yields CASTPLTSSYEQYF.

The chain recombines TRBV18 with TRBJ2-5; TRBD1 might be the D (6 bases). This CDR3 has 13 amino acids. V was cut by 3 bases and J by 5 bases, with 10 bases left in between. Germline CDR1 KGHSH, CDR2 LQKENI. This CDR3 is CASSPGAGETQYF. The CDR3, as DNA: TGTGCCAGCTCACCGGGGGCAGGTGAGACCCAGTACTTC.

CDR3 sequence: CASSVVGQGGGNTEAFF. CDR3 DNA sequence: TGTGCCAGCAGCGTAGTAGGACAGGGCGGCGGGAACACTGAAGCTTTCTTT. The rearrangement uses TRBV9 and TRBJ1-1; TRBD1 matches 8 bases. CDR3 size: 17 residues. The V gene end was trimmed by 0 bases and the J gene end by 1 base; junction bases not matched to a gene: 8. Looked up from germline, CDR1 is SGDLS and CDR2 is YYNGEE. The whole variable domain, remainder taken from reference TRBV9 and TRBJ1-1, is DSGVTQTPKHLITATGQRVTLRCSPRSGDLSVYWYQQSLDQGLQFLIQYYNGEERAKGNILERFSAQQFPDLHSELNLSSLELGDSALYFCASSVVGQGGGNTEAFFGQGTRLTVV.

V and J are TRBV6-1 and TRBJ1-2, with 7 bases matching TRBD1. This CDR3 contains 15 residues. The V gene end was trimmed by 5 bases and the J gene end by 7 bases; junction bases not matched to a gene: 13. The germline V gene has CDR1 MNHNS and CDR2 SASEGT. CDR3 nucleotide sequence: TGTGCCAGCAGTCCCAGGGGAGAGGGGGCTGGTGGCTACACCTTC. This encodes CASSPRGEGAGGYTF.

V and J are TRBV7-9 and TRBJ1-3; 7 bases line up with TRBD1. CDR1 SEHNR and CDR2 FQNEAQ come from the germline V gene (reference sequence). V was clipped by 3 bases and J by 8 bases; unmatched bases: 7. The CDR3 totals 14 residues. CDR3 region: CASSLTGFLDTIYF. The CDR3 bases are TGTGCCAGCAGCTTGACAGGGTTTTTGGACACCATATATTTT.

This clone was observed once. The rearrangement joins TRBV5-1 to TRBJ1-2, with 9 bases identical to TRBD1. There are 15 residues in the CDR3. Trimming at V came to 4 bases and at J to 4 bases, leaving 8 bases not matched to a gene. CDR1 is SGHRS and CDR2 is YFSETQ in the germline V gene. The CDR3 nucleotides read TGCGCCAGCAGCCTCACAGGGGGCCTTACCTATGGCTACACCTTC. Amino acids: CASSLTGGLTYGYTF.

The rearrangement uses TRBV27 and TRBJ1-3, with TRBD1 matching 12 bases. The CDR3 length is 17 residues. The junction had 7 bases not matched to a gene; V was cut back by 4 bases and J by 3 bases. In germline, CDR1 is MNHEY, CDR2 SMNVEV (reference sequence). The CDR3 nucleotides read TGTGCCAGCAGTTCCTACCGGGACAGGGGGCTTGGAAACACCATATATTTT. Protein: CASSSYRDRGLGNTIYF.

The rearrangement uses TRBV5-1 and TRBJ2-5; 7 nucleotides agree with TRBD2. This CDR3 spans 14 amino acids. J lost 4 bases, V lost 2 bases, and 5 bases had no gene match. Germline lookup yields CDR1 SGHRS and CDR2 YFSETQ. CDR3 protein: CASSFSGGGETQYF. In DNA, the CDR3 is TGCGCCAGCAGCTTCTCTGGGGGGGGAGAGACCCAGTACTTC.